The next 20 T cell receptor beta chains were all read from a single sample in a study of cytomegalovirus exposure and HLA in healthy donors. A multiplex PCR was run with 60 Vbeta primers and 13 Jbeta primers. Here immunoSEQ multiplex PCR was the method, and the copy in TCRdb shows in-frame clones only, minus some. The sample carries some 200,000 clones, over 65% recorded once. Input material: PBMCs. The receptors here all came from a young man in good health and CMV-seronegative.

V is TRBV7-9 and J is TRBJ2-5; 7 positions match TRBD1. Losses at the gene ends were 8 bases for V and 3 bases for J; bases not matched to a gene: 15. CDR1 SEHNR and CDR2 FQNEAQ come from the germline V gene (reference sequence). The CDR3 has 16 amino acids. The CDR3 DNA reads TGTGCCAGCGCAAAGGGGTCCGACAGGGTGAAAGAGACCCAGTACTTC. Its protein is CASAKGSDRVKETQYF. Combining the CDR3 with reference TRBV7-9 and TRBJ2-5 gives the whole variable domain DTGVSQNPRHKITKRGQNVTFRCDPISEHNRLYWYRQTLGQGPEFLTYFQNEAQLEKSRLLSDRFSAERPKGSFSTLEIQRTEQGDSAMYLCASAKGSDRVKETQYFGPGTRLLVL.

The gene calls are TRBV5-6 and TRBJ1-3; 7 bases fit TRBD1. The CDR3 has 15 amino acids. Germline CDR1 reads SGHDT; CDR2 reads YYEEEE. Unmatched junction bases numbered 5, after V lost 3 bases and J lost 2 bases. Here the CDR3 DNA reads TGTGCCAGCAGCTCGACCACAGGGGCTGGAAACACCATATATTTT. It specifies CASSSTTGAGNTIYF.

The chain uses TRBV2 and TRBJ2-7, with 8 bases that match TRBD2. Per the germline V gene, CDR1 is SNHLY and CDR2 is FYNNEI. This CDR3 is 14 amino acids long. The J segment lost 5 bases and the V segment lost 3 bases, leaving 6 bases of the junction unmatched. CDR3 residues: CASSDPAGVNEQYF. As DNA, the CDR3 is TGTGCCAGCAGTGATCCAGCGGGAGTCAACGAGCAGTACTTC.

This clone was recorded once. The chain recombines TRBV29-1 with TRBJ2-7; perhaps TRBD1 as D (5 bases). The CDR3 loop spans 12 amino acids. The germline V gene has CDR1 SQVTM and CDR2 ANQGSEA. Trimming took off 0 bases at V and 5 bases at J, with 8 bases between the two ends. CDR3 in DNA: TGCAGCGTTGAAGATCGCAGGGACGAGCAGTACTTC. The encoded protein is CSVEDRRDEQYF.

The genes are TRBV7-3 and TRBJ2-3; D might be TRBD2 (6 bases). CDR3 length: 15 amino acids. CDR1 SGHTA and CDR2 FQGTGA come from the germline V gene. The V and J ends lost 8 bases and 2 bases respectively, with 17 bases between them. The CDR3 here is CASSLEGSLTDTQYF. DNA of the CDR3: TGTGCCAGCTCTCTGGAGGGGTCTCTCACAGATACGCAGTATTTT. The whole variable domain, remainder taken from reference TRBV7-3 and TRBJ2-3, is GAGVSQTPSNKVTEKGKYVELRCDPISGHTALYWYRQSLGQGPEFLIYFQGTGAADDSGLPNDRFFAVRPEGSVSTLKIQRTERGDSAVYLCASSLEGSLTDTQYFGPGTRLTVL.

The chain combines TRBV4-1 with TRBJ2-4, with 9 positions matching TRBD1. CDR3 length: 16 amino acids. In germline, CDR1 is MGHRA, CDR2 YSYEKL. V shed 3 bases, J shed 4 bases, and the junction held 7 bases outside the gene matches. The CDR3 sequence is CASSQPGTGSKNIQYF. DNA of the CDR3: TGCGCCAGCAGCCAGCCCGGGACAGGGTCAAAAAACATTCAGTACTTC.

The J gene is TRBJ2-1, the V gene TRBV7-3, with TRBD1 identical over 8 bases. This CDR3 has 15 amino acids. The V gene end was trimmed by 5 bases and the J gene end by 1 base; junction bases not matched to a gene: 4. CDR1 is SGHTA, CDR2 FQGTGA, per germline. The CDR3 region has the DNA TGTGCCAGCAGCATTACAGGGGGGTCCTACAATGAGCAGTTCTTC. Translated, it gives CASSITGGSYNEQFF.

The table lists this clone with a few counts. The chain has TRBV11-1 and TRBJ2-7, with a tentative D call TRBD1 (7 bases). This CDR3 is 14 amino acids long. Germline V gene sequence: CDR1 SGHAT, CDR2 FQDESV (reference sequence). V was pared by 3 bases and J by 6 bases, with 15 bases between. In DNA, the CDR3 is TGTGCCAGCAGCTTTGCGACAGGGAGGAGCGAGCAGTACTTC. Its protein is CASSFATGRSEQYF.

The V call is TRBV28, the J call TRBJ2-7, with 10 bases fitting TRBD2. V was clipped by 3 bases and J by 4 bases; unmatched bases: 6. This CDR3 spans 15 amino acids. CDR1 MDHEN and CDR2 SYDVKM come from the germline V gene. The CDR3 loop reads CASSFWASGGYEQYF. Written as DNA, the CDR3 is TGTGCCAGCAGTTTCTGGGCTAGCGGGGGTTACGAGCAGTACTTC.

The rearrangement joins TRBV6-5 to TRBJ2-5; D may be TRBD2 (6 bases). V was cut by 6 bases and J by 1 base, with 12 bases left in between. CDR1 is MNHEY and CDR2 is SVGAGI in the germline V gene. This CDR3 has 14 amino acids. CDR3 sequence reads: CASSPGLTQETQYF. DNA of the CDR3: TGTGCCAGCAGCCCGGGACTCACCCAAGAGACCCAGTACTTC.

This chain uses TRBV5-6 with TRBJ1-2; D is unresolved. Trimming removed 4 bases at V and 4 bases at J, with 11 bases between. Germline CDR1 and CDR2: SGHDT and YYEEEE. This CDR3 is built from 13 residues. In DNA, the CDR3 is TGTGCCAGCAGCCCCTCGGCAGGCTATGGCTACACCTTC. It specifies CASSPSAGYGYTF. Variable domain in full (rest from reference TRBV5-6 and TRBJ1-2): DAGVTQSPTHLIKTRGQQVTLRCSPKSGHDTVSWYQQALGQGPQFIFQYYEEEERQRGNFPDRFSGHQFPNYSSELNVNALLLGDSALYLCASSPSAGYGYTFGSGTRLTVV.

This clone has only a few counts. This sequence joins TRBV5-6 and TRBJ1-1; D is possibly TRBD1 (5 bases). V lost 0 bases and J lost 8, with 11 bases in between. The germline V gene encodes CDR1 SGHDT and CDR2 YYEEEE. This CDR3 comprises 13 residues. The CDR3 DNA reads as TGTGCCAGCAGCTTGGTGGGGGGATTAGAAGCTTTCTTT. Its translation: CASSLVGGLEAFF.

V is TRBV19 and J is TRBJ2-1; 7 nucleotides match TRBD2. The CDR3 sequence is 14 residues long. The germline CDR1 and CDR2 sequences are LNHDA and SQIVND (reference sequence). V lost 10 bases, J lost 1 base, and 7 bases stayed unmatched. The CDR3 spells CAISRGVSYNEQFF. DNA of the CDR3: TGTGCCATCAGTCGGGGGGTATCCTACAATGAGCAGTTCTTC.

The chain has TRBV30 and TRBJ2-7; TRBD2 aligns across 11 bases. V shed 0 bases, J shed 6 bases, and the junction held 4 bases outside the gene matches. This CDR3 has 14 residues. From germline, CDR1 is GTSNPN and CDR2 SVGIG (reference sequence). CDR3 in DNA: TGTGCCTGGAGTGTAACTAGCGGGAGCAGCGAGCAGTACTTC. Protein sequence: CAWSVTSGSSEQYF.

The rearrangement links TRBV2 to TRBJ1-1; 9 nucleotides agree with TRBD1. CDR3 length: 14 residues. V shed 6 bases, J shed 1 base, and the junction held 3 bases outside the gene matches. Germline CDR1 reads SNHLY; CDR2 reads FYNNEI. For the CDR3, the DNA is TGTGCCAGCAGCGTGGGACAGGGGAACACTGAAGCTTTCTTT. It is translated as CASSVGQGNTEAFF.

This chain connects TRBV7-2 to TRBJ2-3, with D hard to call. The V gene's germline CDR1 is SGHTA and CDR2 FQGNSA. Trimming shortened V by 3 bases and J by 3 bases, and 10 bases separated the two germline ends. The CDR3 length is 14 residues. Here the CDR3 reads CASSFIALTDTQYF. CDR3 nucleotide sequence: TGTGCCAGCAGCTTTATTGCACTTACAGATACGCAGTATTTT.

The V and J genes are TRBV7-8 and TRBJ2-3; 8 nucleotides agree with TRBD2. The V segment lost 7 bases and the J segment 1 base; nucleotides outside the gene matches: 7. This CDR3 contains 15 residues. The germline gives CDR1 SGHVS, CDR2 FQNEAQ. The DNA for the CDR3 is TGTGCCAGCACCCCGGGGGGGATACGCACAGATACGCAGTATTTT. Amino acids: CASTPGGIRTDTQYF.

The rearrangement joins TRBV9 to TRBJ2-1; D is possibly TRBD2 (6 bases). The CDR3 runs 15 residues. Trimming left V 3 bases short and J 2 bases short, with 12 bases between. Germline values: CDR1 SGDLS, CDR2 YYNGEE. The DNA of the CDR3 is TGTGCCAGCAGCGCGTCGGGAGCCGCCTACAATGAGCAGTTCTTC. This translates into CASSASGAAYNEQFF.

The chain couples TRBV4-2 to TRBJ1-2; no reliable D call. V dropped 1 base and J dropped 8 bases, with 11 bases sitting between them. Germline-derived CDR1 and CDR2 are LGHNA and YNFKEQ. This CDR3 has 13 amino acids. The CDR3 sequence: CASSQGIAEGYTF. CDR3 DNA: TGTGCCAGCAGCCAAGGAATAGCGGAAGGCTACACCTTC.

The rearrangement joins TRBV19 to TRBJ2-5; 9 bases are shared with TRBD1. The last part of the DNA fits TRBJ2-7 better; the J call may be wrong. This CDR3 is built from 13 residues. Per the germline V gene, CDR1 is LNHDA and CDR2 is SQIVND (reference sequence). The CDR3 here is CASTPTGGYEQYF. The CDR3 DNA is TGTGCCAGTACCCCGACAGGGGGCTACGAGCAGTACTTC.